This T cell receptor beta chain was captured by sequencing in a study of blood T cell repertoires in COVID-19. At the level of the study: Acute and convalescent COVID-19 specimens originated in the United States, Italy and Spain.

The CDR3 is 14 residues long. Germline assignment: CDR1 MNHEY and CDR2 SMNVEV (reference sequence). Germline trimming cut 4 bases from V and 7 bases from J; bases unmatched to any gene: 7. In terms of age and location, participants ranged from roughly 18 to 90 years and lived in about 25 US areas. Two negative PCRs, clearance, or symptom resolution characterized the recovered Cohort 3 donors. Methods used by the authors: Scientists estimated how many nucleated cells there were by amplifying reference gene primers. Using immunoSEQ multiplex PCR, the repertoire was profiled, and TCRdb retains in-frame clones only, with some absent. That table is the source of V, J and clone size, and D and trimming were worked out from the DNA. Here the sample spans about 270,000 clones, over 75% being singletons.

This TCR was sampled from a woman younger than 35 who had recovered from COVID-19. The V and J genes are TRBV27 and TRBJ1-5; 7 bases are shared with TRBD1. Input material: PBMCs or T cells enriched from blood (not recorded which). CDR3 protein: CASSYEGRGQPQHF. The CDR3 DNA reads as TGTGCCAGCAGTTACGAGGGCAGGGGGCAGCCCCAGCATTTT.